A single sample is the source of the 30 T cell receptor beta chains below, sequenced in a study of shared clonotypes between healthy human individuals. The repertoire was sequenced with immunoSEQ multiplex PCR; TCRdb's copy has only in-frame clones and lacks some. This table holds about 1.5 million clones, roughly 98% found once. The sequenced material came from naive CD4+ T cells sorted from blood. The subset here: CD45RA+ positively selected. All receptors derive from a man between 25 and 39 years old in good health.

This sequence joins TRBV28 and TRBJ2-3; D gene ambiguous. The CDR3 spans 15 residues. The V end lost 5 bases, the J end lost 8 bases, and 20 bases lay between the germline ends. CDR1 and CDR2 (germline): MDHEN, SYDVKM. The CDR3 DNA sequence: TGTGCCAGCAGTGCCCGGACGAGTCCACGGGTTACGCAGTATTTT. Encoded protein: CASSARTSPRVTQYF.

This chain links TRBV19 with TRBJ2-1; the D gene is possibly TRBD1 (6 bases). V dropped 5 bases and J dropped 12 bases, with 14 bases sitting between them. Germline CDR1 is LNHDA and CDR2 is SQIVND (reference sequence). The CDR3 spans 12 residues. CDR3 DNA sequence: TGTGCCAGTAGTGAAACACAGGGCCCGCAGTTCTTC. The encoded protein is CASSETQGPQFF.

The chain recombines TRBV11-2 with TRBJ2-1, with D possibly matching TRBD2 (6 bases). CDR3 length equals 16 residues. V was cut by 2 bases and J by 6 bases, with 17 bases left in between. Germline V gene lookup returns CDR1 SGHAT and CDR2 FQNNGV. The CDR3 DNA follows: TGTGCCAGCAGCTTATATACGGGAGTAGGTTTCAATGAGCAGTTCTTC. Translated, it gives CASSLYTGVGFNEQFF.

This sequence joins TRBV18 and TRBJ2-2; 7 positions match TRBD1. There are 18 residues in the CDR3. J gave up 1 base and V 2 bases, and 10 bases lay outside the gene matches. Germline CDR1 is KGHSH and CDR2 is LQKENI. The CDR3 protein is CASSPGRVNRGNTGELFF. The CDR3, as DNA: TGTGCCAGCTCACCAGGCCGGGTGAACAGGGGGAACACCGGGGAGCTGTTTTTT.

The V call is TRBV6-1, the J call TRBJ1-4; 7 bases match TRBD1. V lost 0 bases and J lost 5; bases outside the gene matches: 12. The CDR3 contains 18 residues. Germline V lookup: CDR1 MNHNS, CDR2 SASEGT. CDR3 sequence reads: CASSEAWGPGQINEKLFF. For the CDR3, the DNA is TGTGCCAGCAGTGAAGCGTGGGGACCGGGACAGATCAATGAAAAACTGTTTTTT.

CDR3 protein: CASSIVSGVPGGYTF. The CDR3 bases are TGTGCCAGTAGTATAGTCTCGGGGGTACCAGGCGGCTACACCTTC. The genes are TRBV19 and TRBJ1-2; D possibly corresponds to TRBD1 (5 bases). The V end was cut by 1 base, the J end by 8 bases, with 17 bases between. The CDR3 runs to 15 residues. CDR1 is LNHDA, CDR2 SQIVND, per germline (reference sequence).

CDR3 sequence (DNA): TGTGCCAGCAGTTTGGTAGGACAGGGAAAGTTTGAGCAGTTCTTC. As protein: CASSLVGQGKFEQFF. The chain employs TRBV28 and TRBJ2-1; 8 nucleotides agree with TRBD1. Losses at the gene ends were 3 bases for V and 9 bases for J; bases not matched to a gene: 10. Germline V lookup: CDR1 MDHEN, CDR2 SYDVKM. The CDR3 is 15 amino acids.

The V call is TRBV11-2, the J call TRBJ2-7; 10 nucleotides match TRBD2. Germline assignment: CDR1 SGHAT and CDR2 FQNNGV. There are 19 residues in the CDR3. V gave up 5 bases and J gave up 7 bases; unmatched junction bases: 23. The CDR3 is CASSPAMGLALAGVREQYF. CDR3 DNA: TGTGCCAGCAGCCCGGCTATGGGGTTAGCGCTAGCGGGAGTACGGGAGCAGTACTTC.

The J gene is TRBJ1-1, the V gene TRBV5-1; tentative D call: TRBD1 (5 bases). The CDR3 consists of 15 residues. The germline V gene has CDR1 SGHRS and CDR2 YFSETQ. The germline V and J ends were trimmed by 1 base and 3 bases, with 13 bases remaining between them. CDR3 DNA: TGCGCCAGCAGCTTGCAGTCAGGGACGCACACTGAAGCTTTCTTT. Translating it yields CASSLQSGTHTEAFF.

The chain recombines TRBV5-5 with TRBJ1-4; TRBD1 might be the D (5 bases). Germline V gene data show CDR1 as SGHKS and CDR2 as YYEKEE (reference sequence). The germline V and J ends were trimmed by 0 bases and 1 base, with 10 bases remaining between them. The CDR3 runs to 16 residues. CDR3 sequence: CASSLDFGGTNEKLFF. In DNA form, the CDR3 reads TGTGCCAGCAGCTTGGACTTCGGGGGAACTAATGAAAAACTGTTTTTT.

DNA of the CDR3: TGTGCCAGCAGTTTATCGCCCCTTATTTGGGGACCCACTGAAGCTTTCTTT. Translating gives CASSLSPLIWGPTEAFF. The gene calls are TRBV27 and TRBJ1-1, with a tentative D call TRBD1 (5 bases). The CDR3 spans 17 residues. Trimming took 0 bases from V and 4 from J, leaving 18 bases between them. Germline CDR1 reads MNHEY; CDR2 reads SMNVEV (reference sequence).

This chain links TRBV7-6 with TRBJ2-7, with TRBD2 identical over 12 bases. J lost 7 bases, V lost 2 bases, and 15 bases had no gene match. The CDR3 is 18 residues long. Germline loops: CDR1 SGHVS, CDR2 FNYEAQ. The CDR3 loop reads CASSLSRLPTSGSQEQYF. The DNA for the CDR3 is TGTGCCAGCAGCTTAAGCAGGCTACCGACTAGCGGGAGCCAAGAGCAGTACTTC.

This chain joins TRBV10-1 and TRBJ1-1, with a weak D call TRBD1 (5 bases). Germline V gene sequence: CDR1 WNHNN, CDR2 SYGVQD (reference sequence). The V end lost 6 bases, the J end lost 4 bases, and 12 bases lay between the germline ends. The CDR3 runs to 13 residues. The CDR3 loop is CASSQDTTTEAFF. The CDR3 bases are TGCGCCAGCAGCCAGGACACAACCACTGAAGCTTTCTTT.

V usage is TRBV25-1 and J usage is TRBJ1-1; D is unresolved. The CDR3 runs to 12 residues. Germline V gene sequence: CDR1 MGHDK, CDR2 SYGVNS. V shed 8 bases and J shed 7 bases, with 14 bases lying between them. CDR3 region: CASGRGVGEAFF. Written as DNA, the CDR3 is TGTGCCAGCGGCCGTGGGGTTGGTGAAGCTTTCTTT.

The rearrangement links TRBV14 to TRBJ2-2; perhaps TRBD1 as D (6 bases). CDR3 length equals 16 residues. V was trimmed by 4 bases and J by 2 bases, leaving 14 bases between them. Per germline, CDR1 SGHDN and CDR2 FVKESK. The CDR3 here is CASSRNRDLNTGELFF. CDR3 bases: TGTGCCAGCAGCCGGAACAGGGATCTAAACACCGGGGAGCTGTTTTTT.

The rearrangement joins TRBV5-1 to TRBJ2-3; D perhaps matches TRBD1 (5 bases). Germline loops: CDR1 SGHRS, CDR2 YFSETQ. This CDR3 region has 14 residues. The V gene lost 4 bases and the J gene lost 4 bases, with 13 bases spanning the gap. The CDR3 here is CASSRGGASDTQYF. The CDR3 DNA is TGCGCCAGCAGCCGAGGTGGGGCATCAGATACGCAGTATTTT.

V is TRBV19 and J is TRBJ2-7; no definite D call. Trimming stripped 6 bases from V and 2 bases from J, with 11 bases between. The CDR3 is 13 amino acids. Germline V gene data show CDR1 as LNHDA and CDR2 as SQIVND (reference sequence). CDR3 sequence: CASSSGYTYEQYF. The DNA for the CDR3 is TGTGCCAGTAGCTCGGGTTATACCTACGAGCAGTACTTC.

The chain uses TRBV7-2 and TRBJ1-4, with 8 bases aligning to TRBD1. After removal of 5 bases from V and 8 bases from J, the junction contained 10 bases not matched to a gene. The CDR3 covers 15 residues. The germline CDR1 and CDR2 sequences are SGHTA and FQGNSA. The CDR3 DNA is TGTGCCAGCAGCACTAACAGGGGGTTACGCGAAAAACTGTTTTTT. Protein: CASSTNRGLREKLFF.

The V and J genes are TRBV4-3 and TRBJ2-7; D is perhaps TRBD1 (6 bases). Germline loops: CDR1 LGHNA, CDR2 YSLEER. The CDR3 sequence is 15 residues long. V lost 0 bases and J 3 bases, leaving 12 bases between the germline ends. CDR3 sequence (DNA): TGCGCCAGCAGCCAAGATCGGGCCAGGGGCTACGAGCAGTACTTC. Its translation is CASSQDRARGYEQYF.

The J gene is TRBJ2-7, the V gene TRBV5-1, with 9 bases fitting TRBD1. Germline assignment: CDR1 SGHRS and CDR2 YFSETQ. The V gene end was trimmed by 4 bases and the J gene end by 6 bases; junction bases not matched to a gene: 20. The CDR3 spans 18 residues. The CDR3 here is CASSGGTGMVLPRVEQYF. The CDR3 DNA reads as TGCGCCAGCAGCGGGGGGACAGGGATGGTTTTGCCGCGCGTCGAGCAGTACTTC.

This chain links TRBV11-2 with TRBJ2-7; D not resolved. This CDR3 contains 14 residues. Germline values: CDR1 SGHAT, CDR2 FQNNGV. Trimming left V 5 bases short and J 2 bases short, with 13 bases between. The CDR3 reads CASSPTTSAYEQYF. CDR3 in DNA: TGTGCCAGCAGCCCGACCACCTCCGCCTACGAGCAGTACTTC.

This clone was observed once. This chain joins TRBV28 and TRBJ1-2; 8 bases map to TRBD1. Unmatched junction bases numbered 8, after V lost 2 bases and J lost 9 bases. CDR1 MDHEN and CDR2 SYDVKM come from the germline V gene. CDR3 size: 14 residues. The DNA for the CDR3 is TGTGCCAGCAGTTTAGGTCAGGGGGCGAGGAGCTACACCTTC. It specifies CASSLGQGARSYTF.

The chain combines TRBV19 with TRBJ1-5; perhaps TRBD1 as D (5 bases). V dropped 1 base and J dropped 5 bases, with 15 bases sitting between them. From germline, CDR1 is LNHDA and CDR2 SQIVND (reference sequence). The CDR3 spans 16 residues. This chain's CDR3 is CASSIVQGTSHQPQHF. The CDR3 DNA sequence: TGTGCCAGTAGTATAGTTCAGGGTACTTCGCATCAGCCCCAGCATTTT.

The chain combines TRBV6-1 with TRBJ2-3; TRBD2 agrees at 7 bases. V gave up 3 bases and J gave up 4 bases; unmatched junction bases: 10. Looked up from germline, CDR1 is MNHNS and CDR2 is SASEGT. This CDR3 region has 16 residues. Here the CDR3 reads CASSDLAEGRSDTQYF. CDR3 bases: TGTGCCAGCAGTGATCTAGCGGAGGGGAGGTCAGATACGCAGTATTTT.

The chain combines TRBV5-1 with TRBJ2-1; TRBD1 matches 9 bases. CDR3 length: 16 amino acids. V lost 4 bases to trimming and J lost 1 base; unmatched junction nucleotides: 6. Germline-derived CDR1 and CDR2 are SGHRS and YFSETQ. This CDR3 is CASSRNRGQSYNEQFF. The CDR3 nucleotides are TGCGCCAGCAGCCGAAACAGGGGGCAGTCCTACAATGAGCAGTTCTTC.

The rearrangement uses TRBV5-1 and TRBJ2-7; 7 bases are shared with TRBD2. With 4 bases clipped from V and 2 bases from J, the junction kept 12 bases outside the gene matches. CDR3 length: 16 amino acids. CDR1 SGHRS and CDR2 YFSETQ come from the germline V gene. CDR3 amino acids: CASSPLQSGAPYEQYF. The CDR3 coding sequence is TGCGCCAGCAGCCCCCTTCAGAGCGGGGCCCCCTACGAGCAGTACTTC.

The chain employs TRBV9 and TRBJ1-2, with 7 bases fitting TRBD1. CDR1 and CDR2 from the germline V gene are SGDLS and YYNGEE. The CDR3 sequence is 16 residues long. Trimming took 4 bases from V and 4 from J; bases not matched to a gene: 13. The CDR3 protein is CASSKQPGQNLYGYTF. CDR3 in DNA: TGTGCCAGCAGCAAACAACCGGGACAGAACCTCTATGGCTACACCTTC. The complete variable domain, with remaining parts taken from reference TRBV9 and TRBJ1-2, reads DSGVTQTPKHLITATGQRVTLRCSPRSGDLSVYWYQQSLDQGLQFLIQYYNGEERAKGNILERFSAQQFPDLHSELNLSSLELGDSALYFCASSKQPGQNLYGYTFGSGTRLTVV.

V and J are TRBV10-3 and TRBJ2-1; D might be TRBD1 or TRBD2, each matching 6 bases. This CDR3 has 13 residues. The V end was cut by 4 bases, the J end by 7 bases, with 11 bases between. Germline CDR1 ENHRY, CDR2 SYGVKD. In DNA form, the CDR3 reads TGTGCCATCAGTGTTGGGGGGCTGAATGAGCAGTTCTTC. As protein: CAISVGGLNEQFF.

This clone showed up just once. The chain carries TRBV4-1 and TRBJ1-1; D unresolved. This CDR3 comprises 16 residues. Germline V lookup: CDR1 MGHRA, CDR2 YSYEKL. V dropped 1 base and J dropped 1 base, with 13 bases sitting between them. The CDR3 sequence is CASSQGQAYENTEAFF. The CDR3 DNA sequence: TGCGCCAGCAGCCAAGGGCAGGCATACGAGAACACTGAAGCTTTCTTT.

The chain uses TRBV7-6 and TRBJ2-3, with D possibly TRBD2 on 6 matching bases. The ends were cut back, 2 bases at V and 3 bases at J, with 15 bases in the middle. CDR1 is SGHVS and CDR2 is FNYEAQ in the germline V gene. CDR3 length: 16 amino acids. CDR3 DNA: TGTGCCAGCAGCTTATCTGGGACTTTGATTACAGATACGCAGTATTTT. As protein: CASSLSGTLITDTQYF.